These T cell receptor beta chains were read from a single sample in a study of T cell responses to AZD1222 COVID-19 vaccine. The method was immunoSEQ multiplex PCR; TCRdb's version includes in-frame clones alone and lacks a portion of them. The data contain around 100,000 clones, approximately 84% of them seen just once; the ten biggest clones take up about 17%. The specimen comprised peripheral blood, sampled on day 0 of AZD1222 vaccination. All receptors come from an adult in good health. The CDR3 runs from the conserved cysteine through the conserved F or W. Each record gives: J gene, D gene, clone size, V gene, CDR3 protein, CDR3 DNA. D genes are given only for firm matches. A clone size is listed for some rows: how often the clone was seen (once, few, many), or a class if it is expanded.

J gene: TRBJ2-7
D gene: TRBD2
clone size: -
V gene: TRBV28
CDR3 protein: CASSPWGGDEQYF
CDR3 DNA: TGTGCCAGCAGTCCGTGGGGGGGAGACGAGCAGTACTTC

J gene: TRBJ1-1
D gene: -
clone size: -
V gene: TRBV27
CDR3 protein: CASSPETVRSSTEAFF
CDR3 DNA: TGTGCCAGCAGCCCTGAGACAGTAAGGTCGAGCACTGAAGCTTTCTTT

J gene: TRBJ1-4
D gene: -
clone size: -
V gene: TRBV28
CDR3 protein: CASRDSEKLFF
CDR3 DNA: TGTGCCAGCAGAGACTCCGAAAAACTGTTTTTT

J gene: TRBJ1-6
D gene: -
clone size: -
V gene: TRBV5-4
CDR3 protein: CASSLGGYNSPLHF
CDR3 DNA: TGTGCCAGCAGCTTGGGGGGCTATAATTCACCCCTCCACTTT

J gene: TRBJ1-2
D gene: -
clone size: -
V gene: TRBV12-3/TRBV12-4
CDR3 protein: CASALGVPYGYTF
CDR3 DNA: TGTGCCAGCGCCCTAGGGGTACCTTATGGCTACACCTTC

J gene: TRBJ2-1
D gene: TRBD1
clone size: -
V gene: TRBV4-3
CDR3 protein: CASSLNRGLYEQFF
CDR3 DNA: TGCGCCAGCAGCCTCAACAGGGGGCTCTATGAGCAGTTCTTC

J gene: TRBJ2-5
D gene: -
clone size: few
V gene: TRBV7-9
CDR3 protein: CASSPGTSSETQYF
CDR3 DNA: TGTGCCAGCAGCCCTGGGACCAGCTCAGAGACCCAGTACTTC

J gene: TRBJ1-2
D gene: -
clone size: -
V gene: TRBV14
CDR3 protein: CASSQVGGGYTF
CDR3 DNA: TGTGCCAGCAGCCAAGTAGGGGGAGGCTACACCTTC

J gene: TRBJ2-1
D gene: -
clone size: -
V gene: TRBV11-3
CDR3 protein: CASSPGEGGEQFF
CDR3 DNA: TGTGCCAGCAGCCCAGGGGAGGGCGGTGAGCAGTTCTTC

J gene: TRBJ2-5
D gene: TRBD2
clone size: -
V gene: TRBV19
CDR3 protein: CASSIAGLAGGQKRGETQYF
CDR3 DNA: TGTGCCAGTAGTATAGCCGGACTAGCGGGGGGGCAAAAAAGAGGAGAGACCCAGTACTTC

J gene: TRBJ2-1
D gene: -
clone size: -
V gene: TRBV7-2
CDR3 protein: CASSPRGRRLGAQNEQFF
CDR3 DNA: TGTGCCAGCAGCCCCAGAGGTCGCCGGCTGGGGGCGCAGAATGAGCAGTTCTTC